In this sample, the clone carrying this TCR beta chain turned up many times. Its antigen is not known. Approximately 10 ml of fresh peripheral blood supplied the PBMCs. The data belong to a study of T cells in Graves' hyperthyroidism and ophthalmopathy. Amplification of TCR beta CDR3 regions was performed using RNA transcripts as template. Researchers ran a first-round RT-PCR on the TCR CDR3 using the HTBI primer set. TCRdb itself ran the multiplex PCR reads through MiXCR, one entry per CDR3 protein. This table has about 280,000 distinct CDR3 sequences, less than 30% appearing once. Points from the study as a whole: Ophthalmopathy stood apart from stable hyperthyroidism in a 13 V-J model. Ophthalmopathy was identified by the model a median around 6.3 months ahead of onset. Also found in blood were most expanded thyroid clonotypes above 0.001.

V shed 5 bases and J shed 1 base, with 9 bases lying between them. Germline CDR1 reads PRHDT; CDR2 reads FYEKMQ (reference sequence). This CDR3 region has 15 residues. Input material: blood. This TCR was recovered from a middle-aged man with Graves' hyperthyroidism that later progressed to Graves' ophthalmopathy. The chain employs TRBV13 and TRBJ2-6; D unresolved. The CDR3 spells CASSKRRSGANVLTF. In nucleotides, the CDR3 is TGTGCCAGCAGCAAGAGACGTTCTGGGGCCAACGTCCTGACTTTC.